This T cell receptor (beta chain) emerged from a study of spatial heterogeneity in lung cancer. Notes on the study in general: Mutation counts in tumors were tracked by counts of expanded intratumoral alpha and beta TCRs.

In the case of this clonotype: Its antigen is currently unknown.

This sample's time point: sample taken at primary tumor resection. This CDR3 contains 14 residues. The V gene's germline CDR1 is SGHTA and CDR2 FQGTGA. V shed 5 bases and J shed 2 bases, with 11 bases lying between them. In TCRdb, the 5' RACE reads were re-called with MiXCR into one record per CDR3 protein. Of some 16,000 distinct CDR3 sequences in the sample, over 6.5% are singletons; the top ten hold around a fifth. This receptor was obtained from a female donor with early-stage non-small cell lung cancer. The sequencing here drew on lung tumor tissue, taken at surgery. The J gene is TRBJ2-3, the V gene TRBV7-3; possible D gene TRBD2, 6 bases. CDR3 in amino acids: CASSLGTSTDTQYF. DNA for the CDR3: TGTGCCAGCAGCCTGGGGACTTCCACAGATACGCAGTATTTT.